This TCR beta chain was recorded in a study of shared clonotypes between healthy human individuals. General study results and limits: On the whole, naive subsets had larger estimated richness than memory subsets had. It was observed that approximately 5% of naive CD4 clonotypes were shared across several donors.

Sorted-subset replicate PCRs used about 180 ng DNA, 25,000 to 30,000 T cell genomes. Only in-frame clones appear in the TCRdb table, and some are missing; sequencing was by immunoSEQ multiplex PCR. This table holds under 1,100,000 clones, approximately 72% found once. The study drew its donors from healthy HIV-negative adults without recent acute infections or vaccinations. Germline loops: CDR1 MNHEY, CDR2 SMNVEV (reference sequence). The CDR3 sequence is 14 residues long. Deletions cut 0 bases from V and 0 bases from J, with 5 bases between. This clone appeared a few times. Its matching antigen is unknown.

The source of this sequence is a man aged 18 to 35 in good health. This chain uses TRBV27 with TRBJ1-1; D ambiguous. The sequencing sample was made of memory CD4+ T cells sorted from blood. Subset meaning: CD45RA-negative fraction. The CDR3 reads CASSLSRMNTEAFF. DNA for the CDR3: TGTGCCAGCAGTTTATCGCGAATGAACACTGAAGCTTTCTTT.